This T cell receptor beta chain was obtained from a study of patients and donors after allogeneic stem cell transplantation. This clonotype was counted a single time. In TCRdb, the RT-PCR reads were re-called with MiXCR into one record per CDR3 protein. The sample comprises approximately 160,000 distinct CDR3 sequences, 30% of which are singletons, and 2.5% to 3.5% rests with the top ten. The V and J ends lost 7 bases and 3 bases respectively, with 12 bases between them. Germline V lookup: CDR1 MNHEY, CDR2 SMNVEV (reference sequence). The CDR3 is 13 amino acids. The material sequenced was blood, either unsorted or a sorted T cell fraction (not recorded which). The rearrangement uses TRBV27 and TRBJ1-1, with D uncertain. The origin of this receptor is a human donor who was either an allogeneic HSCT recipient or a stem cell or donor lymphocyte infusion donor (not recorded which). It is not recorded whose cells these are; they may come from a transplant donor. The CDR3 loop is CASMVDRYTEAFF. The CDR3 bases are TGTGCCAGCATGGTCGACCGTTACACTGAAGCTTTCTTT.